This paragraph reports one TCR beta chain. Its cognate antigen is unknown. PCR primers comprised 60 Vbeta and 13 Jbeta primers. Sequencing used immunoSEQ multiplex PCR; TCRdb keeps in-frame clones, though not all of them. This sample's table reports 70,000 to 90,000 clones. Germline CDR1 reads SEHNR; CDR2 reads FQNEAQ (reference sequence). After removal of 5 bases from V and 1 base from J, the junction contained 10 bases not matched to a gene. The CDR3 spans 16 residues. The data derive from a study of cytomegalovirus exposure and HLA in healthy donors. General study results and limits: Using the classifier, cytomegalovirus status was reportedly diagnosed with high specificity and sensitivity.

The J gene is TRBJ2-5, the V gene TRBV7-9, with 7 bases aligning to TRBD1. The specimen sequenced was PBMCs. The TCR comes from a young man in good health and CMV-seropositive. The CDR3 loop is CASSNYPRDSQETQYF. The DNA of the CDR3 is TGTGCCAGCAGCAATTATCCCCGGGACAGCCAAGAGACCCAGTACTTC.